These 11 T cell receptor beta chains came from one sample sequenced in a study of blood T cell repertoires in COVID-19. Generated by immunoSEQ multiplex PCR, the TCRdb table keeps only in-frame clones and is missing some. The sample shows approximately 30,000 clones, around 90% of them seen only once. Sequencing used peripheral blood. The receptors shown here come from a human donor with active COVID-19. The donor label of this sample is uncertain.

The V call is TRBV9, the J call TRBJ2-3; no reliable D call. This CDR3 region has 14 residues. Germline V gene sequence: CDR1 SGDLS, CDR2 YYNGEE. Deletions cut 3 bases from V and 5 bases from J, with 13 bases between. CDR3 protein: CASSGTGDGDTQYF. The CDR3 bases are TGTGCCAGCAGCGGTACTGGAGACGGAGATACGCAGTATTTT.

The rearrangement links TRBV10-3 to TRBJ1-1, with D unclear. CDR3 length: 13 amino acids. Germline V gene data show CDR1 as ENHRY and CDR2 as SYGVKD. Trimming took off 8 bases at V and 0 bases at J, with 10 bases between the two ends. The chain's CDR3 is CAIYDGVNTEAFF. In DNA form, the CDR3 reads TGTGCCATCTACGACGGGGTGAACACTGAAGCTTTCTTT.

This clone was recorded only once. The rearrangement uses TRBV7-2 and TRBJ2-7; D call uncertain. The V gene's germline CDR1 is SGHTA and CDR2 FQGNSA. Trimming left V 3 bases short and J 2 bases short, with 11 bases between. CDR3 length: 14 amino acids. CDR3 region: CASSLEMITYEQYF. In DNA form, the CDR3 reads TGTGCCAGCAGCTTGGAGATGATTACCTACGAGCAGTACTTC.

As DNA, the CDR3 is TGTGCCAGCAGCGACAGGGACTATGGCTACACCTTC. Protein sequence: CASSDRDYGYTF. The chain has TRBV6-5 and TRBJ1-2; TRBD1 matches 7 bases. V shed 6 bases and J 3 bases; nucleotides not matched to a gene: 1. Germline V gene lookup returns CDR1 MNHEY and CDR2 SVGAGI. The CDR3 runs 12 residues.

This clone was recorded once. This rearrangement joins TRBV18 to TRBJ1-2, with 7 bases lining up with TRBD1. There are 14 residues in the CDR3. Germline CDR1 KGHSH, CDR2 LQKENI. V was clipped by 1 base and J by 7 bases; unmatched bases: 6. The chain's CDR3 is CASSPQTGEIGYTF. CDR3 DNA sequence: TGTGCCAGCTCACCACAAACAGGGGAGATTGGCTACACCTTC.

The rearrangement uses TRBV15 and TRBJ2-7, with TRBD2 as a possible D gene (6 bases). The germline V gene encodes CDR1 LNHNV and CDR2 YYDKDF (reference sequence). CDR3 length: 15 residues. V was trimmed by 3 bases and J by 6 bases, leaving 18 bases between them. CDR3 sequence: CATSSRLTSLGEQYF. In nucleotides, the CDR3 is TGTGCCACCAGCAGCCGCCTGACTAGTCTAGGCGAGCAGTACTTC.

The gene calls are TRBV10-3 and TRBJ2-1, with 9 bases fitting TRBD2. Per germline, CDR1 ENHRY and CDR2 SYGVKD. The CDR3 runs to 15 residues. J lost 7 bases, V lost 5 bases, and 9 bases had no gene match. CDR3 bases: TGTGCCATCAGTTCGAGCGGGAGGTTCCTAAATGAGCAGTTCTTC. It is translated as CAISSSGRFLNEQFF.

The gene calls are TRBV11-2 and TRBJ2-1; 9 nucleotides line up with TRBD2. The V and J ends lost 0 bases and 7 bases, in that order; junction bases with no gene match: 7. Germline V gene data show CDR1 as SGHAT and CDR2 as FQNNGV. The CDR3 is 16 amino acids. The CDR3 DNA is TGTGCCAGCAGCTTAGATCCAAGCGGGGGGCAGAATGAGCAGTTCTTC. This encodes CASSLDPSGGQNEQFF. The variable domain in full, with the rest retrieved from reference TRBV11-2 and TRBJ2-1, is EAGVAQSPRYKIIEKRQSVAFWCNPISGHATLYWYQQILGQGPKLLIQFQNNGVVDDSQLPKDRFSAERLKGVDSTLKIQPAKLEDSAVYLCASSLDPSGGQNEQFFGPGTRLTVL.

V usage is TRBV7-9 and J usage is TRBJ1-5; D is uncertain. Germline V gene data show CDR1 as SEHNR and CDR2 as FQNEAQ (reference sequence). There are 13 residues in the CDR3. V was trimmed by 5 bases and J by 4 bases, leaving 9 bases between them. This chain's CDR3 is CASSPQENQPQHF. DNA of the CDR3: TGTGCCAGCAGCCCCCAGGAAAATCAGCCCCAGCATTTT.

This chain uses TRBV4-3 with TRBJ1-2; D may be TRBD1 (6 bases). Germline CDR1 and CDR2: LGHNA and YSLEER. The CDR3 has 14 amino acids. The V end lost 0 bases, the J end lost 4 bases, and 9 bases lay between the germline ends. The CDR3 reads CASSQEGARYGYTF. CDR3 DNA sequence: TGCGCCAGCAGCCAAGAGGGGGCGCGCTATGGCTACACCTTC.

The chain carries TRBV4-3 and TRBJ1-6; TRBD1 agrees at 10 bases. The CDR3 consists of 14 residues. Losses at the gene ends were 6 bases for V and 7 bases for J; bases not matched to a gene: 3. Germline V gene lookup returns CDR1 LGHNA and CDR2 YSLEER. The CDR3 DNA follows: TGCGCCAGCAGGCCGGGACAGGGGAATTCACCCCTCCACTTT. It specifies CASRPGQGNSPLHF.